Below are 11 T cell receptor beta chains sequenced from a single sample in a study of blood T cell repertoires in COVID-19. Clones were sequenced by immunoSEQ multiplex PCR, and TCRdb holds only the in-frame ones, with some missing. The sample includes more than 300,000 clones, around 90% of them seen just once. Sample: peripheral blood. These receptor sequences come from a woman in her 40s with COVID-19, enrolled during active disease.

This chain links TRBV7-9 with TRBJ2-5; D gene unclear. This CDR3 is built from 15 residues. Trimming took off 4 bases at V and 4 bases at J, with 16 bases between the two ends. Germline assignment: CDR1 SEHNR and CDR2 FQNEAQ (reference sequence). CDR3 protein: CASSSRSGSGETQYF. CDR3 bases: TGTGCCAGCAGCTCTCGTTCCGGGTCTGGAGAGACCCAGTACTTC.

The J gene is TRBJ1-2, the V gene TRBV18; 9 bases are a match to TRBD1. CDR1 and CDR2 (germline): KGHSH, LQKENI. The J segment lost 7 bases and the V segment lost 0 bases, leaving 3 bases of the junction unmatched. The CDR3 covers 14 residues. CDR3 bases: TGTGCCAGCTCACCACCCACAGGGGGCGGTGGCTACACCTTC. Its protein is CASSPPTGGGGYTF.

The chain employs TRBV6-6 and TRBJ2-4, with 7 bases identical to TRBD1. V trimming: 2 bases; J trimming: 6 bases; junction bases outside the gene matches: 10. CDR1 MNHNY and CDR2 SVGAGI come from the germline V gene (reference sequence). This CDR3 region has 16 residues. CDR3: CASSYEKGQRGNIQYF. CDR3 nucleotide sequence: TGTGCCAGCAGTTACGAAAAGGGACAGAGGGGAAACATTCAGTACTTC.

Points on this clone: Other nucleotide sequences in the sample specify the same CDR3. The rearrangement links TRBV18 to TRBJ2-7; a weak D match, TRBD1 (6 bases). V lost 2 bases and J lost 1, with 9 bases in between. Germline CDR1 and CDR2: KGHSH and LQKENI. The CDR3 has 14 amino acids. For the CDR3, the DNA is TGTGCCAGCTCACCAGGACAGACTTCCTACGAGCAGTACTTC. It encodes CASSPGQTSYEQYF.

The gene calls are TRBV5-4 and TRBJ2-5; 14 nucleotides line up with TRBD2. With V trimmed by 5 bases and J by 5 bases, 5 bases remained unmatched. This CDR3 spans 15 amino acids. CDR1 is SGHNT, CDR2 YYREEE, per germline (reference sequence). CDR3 loop: CASSPGTSGGETQYF. CDR3 nucleotides: TGTGCCAGCAGTCCCGGGACTAGCGGGGGTGAGACCCAGTACTTC.

The genes are TRBV5-4 and TRBJ2-3, with 8 bases identical to TRBD1. Trimming removed 9 bases from V and 3 bases from J; junction bases left unmatched: 12. The CDR3 consists of 15 residues. The germline gives CDR1 SGHNT, CDR2 YYREEE (reference sequence). CDR3 protein: CAIPGSGGSTDTQYF. The CDR3, as DNA: TGTGCCATCCCGGGGTCAGGGGGCTCTACAGATACGCAGTATTTT.

The chain carries TRBV7-9 and TRBJ2-5, with TRBD2 matching over 8 bases. Germline loops: CDR1 SEHNR, CDR2 FQNEAQ (reference sequence). V dropped 2 bases and J dropped 0; count of bases not matched to a gene: 8. This CDR3 region has 17 residues. CDR3: CASSLRLSSGYQETQYF. The DNA for the CDR3 is TGTGCCAGCAGCTTAAGGCTGTCTAGCGGGTACCAAGAGACCCAGTACTTC.

The CDR3 DNA sequence: TGTGCCAGCTCAGCCAGGGAGGGAAATGAAAAACTGTTTTTT. Its translation: CASSAREGNEKLFF. V usage is TRBV18 and J usage is TRBJ1-4, with D possibly matching TRBD1 (5 bases). Between the trimmed V and J ends, which lost 5 bases and 5 bases, there was a span of 12 bases. Germline values: CDR1 KGHSH, CDR2 LQKENI. This CDR3 is 14 amino acids long.

The CDR3 bases are TGCGCCAGCAGCTTGGTGGCAGAAGAAGAGACCCAGTACTTC. Protein sequence: CASSLVAEEETQYF. This sequence joins TRBV5-1 and TRBJ2-5; the D is unclear. The CDR3 runs to 14 residues. V lost 0 bases and J lost 3, with 9 bases in between. CDR1 is SGHRS, CDR2 YFSETQ, per germline.

This clone was seen only a few times. The chain combines TRBV28 with TRBJ1-1; D remains unclear. CDR3 length: 11 residues. Per the germline V gene, CDR1 is MDHEN and CDR2 is SYDVKM. With 6 bases removed from V and 2 bases from J, the gap between germline ends came to 4 bases. The chain's CDR3 is CASSPNTEAFF. The CDR3 DNA is TGTGCCAGCAGCCCAAACACTGAAGCTTTCTTT.

This sequence joins TRBV6-5 and TRBJ2-7, with D possibly being TRBD1 (6 bases). The CDR3 totals 14 residues. The V gene lost 2 bases and the J gene lost 3 bases, with 11 bases spanning the gap. The germline V gene encodes CDR1 MNHEY and CDR2 SVGAGI. Here the CDR3 DNA reads TGTGCCAGCAGTTACACCGGGACACACTACGAGCAGTACTTC. This translates into CASSYTGTHYEQYF.